This TCR beta chain is drawn from a study of early T cells in non-severe SARS-CoV-2 infection. Study-wide background: Sequencing of unsorted whole blood was done on bulk RNA, leaving chains unpaired. Study outcomes and limitations: The matching step, a VDJdb search, favored anti-spike CD8 responses and missed private and CD4 specificities.

A note on this clonotype: Its target is not known.

Germline CDR1 reads MDHEN; CDR2 reads SYDVKM. The CDR3 has 14 amino acids. Trimming removed 4 bases at V and 2 bases at J, with 11 bases between. Individual cDNA molecules were tagged with unique molecular identifiers, the study reported. Via MiXCR, TCRdb re-called the 5' RACE reads, giving one row per CDR3 protein. This table holds approximately 84,000 distinct CDR3 sequences, 14% to 15% found once. The material sequenced was whole blood. The TCR sequence derives from an adult who was a healthcare worker with PCR-confirmed SARS-CoV-2 infection or an uninfected control (not recorded which). The V and J genes are TRBV28 and TRBJ1-1, with D perhaps matching TRBD1 (5 bases). For the CDR3, the DNA is TGTGCCAGCAGTTCGAGGGGATATAACACTGAAGCTTTCTTT. It specifies CASSSRGYNTEAFF.